Described below is a single T cell receptor beta chain sequence and its context. Its antigen is unidentified. A sample-barcoded 5' primer and a J-beta primer mix were used in a second PCR of about 7 to 12 cycles. Each cDNA molecule carried a tag from a template-switch adaptor that contained 12 random nucleotides. TCRdb ran MiXCR on the 5' RACE reads and lists one entry per CDR3 protein. This table has about 970,000 distinct CDR3 sequences, about 53% appearing once. The data were taken from a study of blood T cells in healthy people across ages. Study-wide findings and caveats: Naive CD4+ cells and diversity were both higher in long-lived donors than in aged donors. Diversity estimates drawn from one million T cells were deemed underestimates.

Germline CDR1 reads MNHEY; CDR2 reads SVGEGT. The CDR3 totals 14 residues. Trimming removed 2 bases at V and 9 bases at J, with 14 bases between. The chain recombines TRBV6-2 or TRBV6-3 with TRBJ2-1, with D possibly being TRBD1 (6 bases). This receptor was taken from a woman aged 55-69 years in good health. The sample was blood. The CDR3 spells CASSYRIQGGEQFF. The CDR3 DNA follows: TGTGCCAGCAGTTACCGAATACAGGGCGGTGAGCAGTTCTTC.